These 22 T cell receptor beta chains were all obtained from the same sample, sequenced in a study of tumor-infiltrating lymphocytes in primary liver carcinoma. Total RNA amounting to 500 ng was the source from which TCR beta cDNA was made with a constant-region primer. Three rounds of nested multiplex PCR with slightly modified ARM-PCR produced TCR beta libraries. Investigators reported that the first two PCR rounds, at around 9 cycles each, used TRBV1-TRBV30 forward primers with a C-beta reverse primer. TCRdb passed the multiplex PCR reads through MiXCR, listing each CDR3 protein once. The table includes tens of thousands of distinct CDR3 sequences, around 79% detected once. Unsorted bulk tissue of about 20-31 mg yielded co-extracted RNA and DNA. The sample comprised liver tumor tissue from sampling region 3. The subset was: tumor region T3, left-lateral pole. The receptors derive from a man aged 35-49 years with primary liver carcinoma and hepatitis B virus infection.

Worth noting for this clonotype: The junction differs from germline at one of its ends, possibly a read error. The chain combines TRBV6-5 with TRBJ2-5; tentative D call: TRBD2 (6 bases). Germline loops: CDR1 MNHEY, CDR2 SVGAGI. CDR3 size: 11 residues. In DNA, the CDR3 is TGTGCCAGTACCGCCCGCGGGACCCATTACTTC. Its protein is CASTARGTHYF.

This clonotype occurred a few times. The CDR3 loop is CASSWTGTLLADTQYF. Here the CDR3 DNA reads TGTGCCAGCAGTTGGACCGGGACTCTCCTCGCAGATACGCAGTATTTT. The chain recombines TRBV6-6 with TRBJ2-3, with a possible D match to TRBD2 (6 bases). The V gene's germline CDR1 is MNHNY and CDR2 SVGAGI (reference sequence). The ends were cut back, 4 bases at V and 4 bases at J, with 18 bases in the middle. The CDR3 contains 16 residues.

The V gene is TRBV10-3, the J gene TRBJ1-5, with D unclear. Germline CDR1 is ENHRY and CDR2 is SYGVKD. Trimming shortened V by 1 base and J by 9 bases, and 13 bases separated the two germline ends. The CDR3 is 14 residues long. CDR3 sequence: CAISEYDDDLPQHF. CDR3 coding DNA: TGTGCCATCAGTGAGTATGATGACGATCTGCCCCAGCATTTT.

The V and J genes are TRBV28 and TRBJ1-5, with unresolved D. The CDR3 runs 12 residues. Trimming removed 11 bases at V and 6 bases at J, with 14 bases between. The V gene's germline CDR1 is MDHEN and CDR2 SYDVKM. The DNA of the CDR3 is TGTGCCCGCAAGGATGCGAGTCAGCCCCAGCATTTT. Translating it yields CARKDASQPQHF.

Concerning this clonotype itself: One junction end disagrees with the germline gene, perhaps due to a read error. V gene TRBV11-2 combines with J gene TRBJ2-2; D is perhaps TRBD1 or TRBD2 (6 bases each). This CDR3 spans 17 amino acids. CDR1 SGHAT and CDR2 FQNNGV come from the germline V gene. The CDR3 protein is CASSLALGGANTRGLFF. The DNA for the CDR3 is TGTGCCAGCAGTTTAGCGTTAGGAGGGGCGAACACCAGGGGGCTGTTTTTT.

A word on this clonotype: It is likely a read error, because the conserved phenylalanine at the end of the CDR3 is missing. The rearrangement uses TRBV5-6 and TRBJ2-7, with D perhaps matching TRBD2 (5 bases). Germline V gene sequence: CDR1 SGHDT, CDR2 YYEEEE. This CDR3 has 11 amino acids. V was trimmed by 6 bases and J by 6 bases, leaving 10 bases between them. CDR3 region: CASIRGFEQYS. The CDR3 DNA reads TGTGCCAGCATCAGAGGGTTCGAGCAGTACTCT.

This chain's CDR3 is CASSALAGRLYEQYF. Written as DNA, the CDR3 is TGCGCCAGCAGCGCGTTGGCGGGTCGTCTCTACGAGCAGTACTTC. This sequence joins TRBV5-1 and TRBJ2-7; D may be TRBD2 (5 bases). V was shortened by 4 bases and J by 3 bases, with 17 bases between the two germline ends. CDR1 is SGHRS and CDR2 is YFSETQ in the germline V gene. This CDR3 contains 15 residues.

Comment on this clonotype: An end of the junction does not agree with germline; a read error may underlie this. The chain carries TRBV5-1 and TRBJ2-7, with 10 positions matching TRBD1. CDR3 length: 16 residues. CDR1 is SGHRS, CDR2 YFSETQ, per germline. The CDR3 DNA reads TGCGCCAGCAGCTCGGGGGGGACAGGGGTTCAGTACGAGCAGTGCTTC. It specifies CASSSGGTGVQYEQCF.

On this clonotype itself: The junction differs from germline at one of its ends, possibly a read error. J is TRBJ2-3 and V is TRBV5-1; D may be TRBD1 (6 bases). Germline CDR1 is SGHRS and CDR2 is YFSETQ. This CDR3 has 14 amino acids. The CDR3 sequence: CTSSEGHPTVTQYF. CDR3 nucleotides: TGCACCAGCAGCGAGGGACACCCCACAGTTACGCAGTATTTT.

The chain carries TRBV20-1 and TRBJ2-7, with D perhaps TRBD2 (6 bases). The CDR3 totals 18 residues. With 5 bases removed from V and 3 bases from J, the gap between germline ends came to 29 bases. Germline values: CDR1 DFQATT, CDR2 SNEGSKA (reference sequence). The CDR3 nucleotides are TGCAGTGCTCATCTCAAACAAGGCTGTGGCGGGAAGGGCTACGAGCAGTACTTC. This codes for CSAHLKQGCGGKGYEQYF.

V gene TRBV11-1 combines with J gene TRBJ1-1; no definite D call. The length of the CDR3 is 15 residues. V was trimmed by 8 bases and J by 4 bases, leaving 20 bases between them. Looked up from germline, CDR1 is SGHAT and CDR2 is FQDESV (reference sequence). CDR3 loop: CASGARLSVITEAFF. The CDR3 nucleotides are TGTGCCAGCGGCGCCAGACTCAGTGTGATCACTGAAGCTTTCTTT.

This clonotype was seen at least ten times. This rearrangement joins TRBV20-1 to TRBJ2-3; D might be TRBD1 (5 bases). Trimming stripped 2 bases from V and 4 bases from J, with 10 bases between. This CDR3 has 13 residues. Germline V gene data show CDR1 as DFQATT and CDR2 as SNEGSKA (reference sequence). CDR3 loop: CSARPPQADTQYF. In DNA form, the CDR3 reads TGCAGTGCTAGACCTCCACAGGCAGATACGCAGTATTTT.

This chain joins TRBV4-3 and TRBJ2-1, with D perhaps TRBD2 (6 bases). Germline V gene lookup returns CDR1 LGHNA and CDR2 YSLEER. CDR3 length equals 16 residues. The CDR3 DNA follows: TGCACCAACAGCCAAGACGGACTAACGGCATACAATGAGCAGTTCTTC. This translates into CTNSQDGLTAYNEQFF.

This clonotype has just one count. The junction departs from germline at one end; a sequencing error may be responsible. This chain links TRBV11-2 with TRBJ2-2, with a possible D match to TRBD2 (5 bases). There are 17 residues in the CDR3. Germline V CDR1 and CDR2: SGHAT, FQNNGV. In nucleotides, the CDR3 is TGTGCCAACAGCTTAGGATTAGGAGGTGCGAACACCGGGGAGCTGTTTTTT. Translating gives CANSLGLGGANTGELFF.

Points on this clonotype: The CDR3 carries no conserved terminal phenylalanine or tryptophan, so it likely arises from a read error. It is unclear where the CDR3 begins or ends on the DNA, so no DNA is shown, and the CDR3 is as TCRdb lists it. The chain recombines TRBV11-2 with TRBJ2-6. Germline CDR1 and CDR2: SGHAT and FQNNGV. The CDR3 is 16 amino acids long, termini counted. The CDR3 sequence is CASSLDLGAGANVLTC.

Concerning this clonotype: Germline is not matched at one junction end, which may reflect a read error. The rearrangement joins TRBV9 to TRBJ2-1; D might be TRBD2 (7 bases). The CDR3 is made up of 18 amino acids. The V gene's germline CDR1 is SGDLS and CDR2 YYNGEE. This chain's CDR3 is CASSGGLMAGAWDNEQLF. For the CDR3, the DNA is TGTGCCAGCAGCGGGGGGTTGATGGCGGGAGCTTGGGACAATGAGCAGCTCTTC.

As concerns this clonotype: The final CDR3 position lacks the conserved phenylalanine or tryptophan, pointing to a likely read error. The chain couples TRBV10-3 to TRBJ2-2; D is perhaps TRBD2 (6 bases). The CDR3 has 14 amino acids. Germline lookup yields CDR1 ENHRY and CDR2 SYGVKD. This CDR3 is CAIREWDDTGGLFL. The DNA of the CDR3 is TGTGCCATCAGGGAGTGGGACGACACCGGGGGGCTGTTTTTA.

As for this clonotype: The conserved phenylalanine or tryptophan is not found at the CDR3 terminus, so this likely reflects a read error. CDR3 bases: TGTGCAAGCTGTCAAACTCCTGGCGGGGGGAAAGAGACCCAGTACTTG. This encodes CASCQTPGGGKETQYL. The genes are TRBV11-2 and TRBJ2-5; 8 positions match TRBD2. Germline CDR1 reads SGHAT; CDR2 reads FQNNGV. The CDR3 totals 16 residues.

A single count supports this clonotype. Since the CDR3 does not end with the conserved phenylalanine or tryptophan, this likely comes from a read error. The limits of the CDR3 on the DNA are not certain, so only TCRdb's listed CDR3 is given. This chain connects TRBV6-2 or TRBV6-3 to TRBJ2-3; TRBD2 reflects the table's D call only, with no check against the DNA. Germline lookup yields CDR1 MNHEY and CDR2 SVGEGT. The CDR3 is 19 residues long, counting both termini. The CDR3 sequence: CASSYSKEKGLAFTGTRYI.

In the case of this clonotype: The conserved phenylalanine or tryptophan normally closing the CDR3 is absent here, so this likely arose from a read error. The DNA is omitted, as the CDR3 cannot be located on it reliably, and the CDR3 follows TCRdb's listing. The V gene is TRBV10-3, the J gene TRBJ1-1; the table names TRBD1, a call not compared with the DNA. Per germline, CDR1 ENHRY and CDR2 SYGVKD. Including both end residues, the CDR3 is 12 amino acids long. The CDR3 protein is CAISPGVAETFL.

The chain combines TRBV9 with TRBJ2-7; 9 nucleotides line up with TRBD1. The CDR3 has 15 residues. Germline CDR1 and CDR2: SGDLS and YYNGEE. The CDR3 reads CVSSAGPGQGDEQYF. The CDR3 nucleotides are TGTGTTAGCAGCGCCGGACCGGGACAGGGTGACGAGCAGTACTTC.

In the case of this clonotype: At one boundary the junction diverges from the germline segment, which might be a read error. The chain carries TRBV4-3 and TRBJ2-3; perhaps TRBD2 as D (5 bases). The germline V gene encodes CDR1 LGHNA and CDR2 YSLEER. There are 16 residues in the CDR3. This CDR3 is CASSQVAYGKYDTQYF. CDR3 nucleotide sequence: TGCGCCAGTAGCCAAGTGGCTTACGGGAAATATGATACGCAGTATTTT.